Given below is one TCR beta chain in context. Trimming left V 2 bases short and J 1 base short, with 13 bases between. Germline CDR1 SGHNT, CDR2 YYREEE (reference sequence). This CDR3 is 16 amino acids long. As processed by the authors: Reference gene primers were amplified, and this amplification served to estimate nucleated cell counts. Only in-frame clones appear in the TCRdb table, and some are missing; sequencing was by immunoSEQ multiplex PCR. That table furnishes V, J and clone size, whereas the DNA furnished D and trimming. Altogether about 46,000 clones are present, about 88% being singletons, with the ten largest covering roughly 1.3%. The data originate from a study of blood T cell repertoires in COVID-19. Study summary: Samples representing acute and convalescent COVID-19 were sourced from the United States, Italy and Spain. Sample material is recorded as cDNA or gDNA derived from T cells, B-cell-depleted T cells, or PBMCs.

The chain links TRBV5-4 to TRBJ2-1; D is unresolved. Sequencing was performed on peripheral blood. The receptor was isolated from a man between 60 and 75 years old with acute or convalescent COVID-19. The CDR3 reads CASSLGSPRSYNEQFF. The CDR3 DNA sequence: TGTGCCAGCAGCTTAGGAAGTCCCAGGTCCTACAATGAGCAGTTCTTC.